The 19 T cell receptor beta chains presented below share a single source sample, sequenced in a study of identical twins. In TCRdb, the 5' RACE reads were re-called with MiXCR into one record per CDR3 protein. The data show roughly 500,000 distinct CDR3 sequences, 20% to 25% seen once. These data were also filed under a second study, of T cells expressing NK-cell markers.

The sequencing input was CD4+ T cells sorted from blood. These receptors all stem from a woman younger than 30 in good health.

V is TRBV3-1 and J is TRBJ1-1, with 8 positions matching TRBD1. Germline V gene data show CDR1 as LGHDT and CDR2 as YNNKEL (reference sequence). The V segment lost 11 bases and the J segment 4 bases; nucleotides outside the gene matches: 3. The CDR3 spans 11 residues. CDR3 in amino acids: CAPTGGTEAFF. CDR3 nucleotides: TGTGCCCCTACAGGGGGCACTGAAGCTTTCTTT.

The chain links TRBV7-9 to TRBJ2-7; D might be TRBD2 (6 bases). The germline V gene has CDR1 SEHNR and CDR2 FQNEAQ (reference sequence). The CDR3 length is 15 residues. The ends were cut back, 4 bases at V and 2 bases at J, with 15 bases in the middle. This CDR3 reads CASSSLGAGTYEQYF. CDR3 nucleotide sequence: TGTGCCAGCAGCTCCCTGGGAGCGGGCACCTACGAGCAGTACTTC.

The chain combines TRBV12-3 or TRBV12-4 with TRBJ2-2, with D maybe TRBD1 (6 bases). The length of the CDR3 is 15 residues. The germline V and J ends were trimmed by 6 bases and 0 bases, with 11 bases remaining between them. CDR3 sequence reads: CASRTDRPNTGELFF. In DNA form, the CDR3 reads TGTGCCAGCAGAACAGACAGGCCGAACACCGGGGAGCTGTTTTTT.

In its sample, this clonotype was seen a few times. V is TRBV18 and J is TRBJ1-3; TRBD1 might be the D (6 bases). Deletions cut 0 bases from V and 3 bases from J, with 9 bases between. This CDR3 contains 15 residues. Germline V gene data show CDR1 as KGHSH and CDR2 as LQKENI. CDR3 DNA sequence: TGTGCCAGCTCACCACCGGCAGGGGTTGGAAACACCATATATTTT. Amino acid sequence: CASSPPAGVGNTIYF.

V usage is TRBV7-9 and J usage is TRBJ2-7; the D gene could be TRBD1 or TRBD2 (5 bases each). V lost 5 bases, J lost 2 bases, and 13 bases lay in between. This CDR3 has 14 residues. Germline values: CDR1 SEHNR, CDR2 FQNEAQ (reference sequence). The CDR3 DNA reads as TGTGCCAGCAGCCCGGGACGCTTCCCCTACGAGCAGTACTTC. Its translation is CASSPGRFPYEQYF.

This clonotype was counted between two and nine times. CDR3 bases: TGTGCCAGCAGCTCAACAGGGTTGGACGAGCAGTACTTC. Amino acid sequence: CASSSTGLDEQYF. The gene calls are TRBV11-2 and TRBJ2-7; D is perhaps TRBD1 (6 bases). V was pared by 4 bases and J by 5 bases, with 12 bases between. Germline V lookup: CDR1 SGHAT, CDR2 FQNNGV. The CDR3 has 13 residues.

The table lists this clonotype with a few counts. This chain links TRBV6-1 with TRBJ2-3; 9 bases are a match to TRBD2. The V and J ends lost 10 bases and 1 base, in that order; junction bases with no gene match: 3. The CDR3 is 13 amino acids. From germline, CDR1 is MNHNS and CDR2 SASEGT. The CDR3 loop reads CATRLAGTDTQYF. In DNA, the CDR3 is TGTGCCACCAGACTAGCGGGCACAGATACGCAGTATTTT.

This clonotype has a handful of counts. The genes are TRBV9 and TRBJ2-7, with 8 bases aligning to TRBD2. Germline loops: CDR1 SGDLS, CDR2 YYNGEE. CDR3 length: 14 residues. J lost 2 bases, V lost 4 bases, and 5 bases had no gene match. The DNA for the CDR3 is TGTGCCAGCAGCAAATCGGGGGGGACCTACGAGCAGTACTTC. Translated: CASSKSGGTYEQYF.

This clonotype was seen a few times. The V gene is TRBV20-1, the J gene TRBJ1-2; D unresolved. The V end was cut by 0 bases, the J end by 5 bases, with 10 bases between. In germline, CDR1 is DFQATT, CDR2 SNEGSKA (reference sequence). The CDR3 totals 13 residues. The CDR3 region has the DNA TGCAGTGCTAGAGATCTGGCGGTTTATGGCTACACCTTC. This gives the protein CSARDLAVYGYTF.

This clonotype was counted ten times or more. DNA for the CDR3: TGTGCCACCAGGGCCCTCTGTTACGAGCAGTACTTC. Its protein product is CATRALCYEQYF. The V and J genes are TRBV24-1 and TRBJ2-7; D uncertain. Germline V lookup: CDR1 KGHDR, CDR2 SFDVKD. This CDR3 spans 12 amino acids. Trimming removed 7 bases from V and 4 bases from J, with 10 bases in between.

J is TRBJ2-7 and V is TRBV5-5, with 7 bases aligning to TRBD1. The CDR3 has 14 amino acids. V shed 3 bases, J shed 4 bases, and the junction held 7 bases outside the gene matches. Germline-derived CDR1 and CDR2 are SGHKS and YYEKEE (reference sequence). The CDR3 DNA follows: TGTGCCAGCAGCTCCTGGACAGGCCGGTACGAGCAGTACTTC. As protein: CASSSWTGRYEQYF.

The chain recombines TRBV3-1 with TRBJ2-7; 12 bases agree with TRBD2. Unmatched junction bases numbered 6, after V lost 0 bases and J lost 0 bases. This CDR3 is 18 amino acids long. Germline-derived CDR1 and CDR2 are LGHDT and YNNKEL (reference sequence). The CDR3: CASSQDITSGRFSYEQYF. As DNA, the CDR3 is TGTGCCAGCAGCCAAGATATTACTAGCGGGAGGTTCTCCTACGAGCAGTACTTC.

The V and J genes are TRBV12-5 and TRBJ2-1; possibly TRBD1 for D (6 bases). Germline V gene data show CDR1 as LGHNT and CDR2 as FRNRAP. The CDR3 contains 14 residues. V lost 6 bases, J lost 9 bases, and 18 bases lay in between. The CDR3 DNA reads TGTGCTAGTGGGCCTCTCCTTAGGGGGACTGAGCAGTTCTTC. It codes for CASGPLLRGTEQFF.

CDR3 residues: CASSESLGARDTGELFF. In DNA, the CDR3 is TGTGCCAGCAGTGAATCCCTGGGTGCTAGGGACACCGGGGAGCTGTTTTTT. This chain uses TRBV25-1 with TRBJ2-2, with D unresolved. The CDR3 spans 17 residues. Germline loops: CDR1 MGHDK, CDR2 SYGVNS. Deletions cut 1 base from V and 3 bases from J, with 15 bases between.

V and J are TRBV6-1 and TRBJ1-3; D not resolved. The CDR3 sequence is 12 residues long. V lost 6 bases to trimming and J lost 4 bases, with 7 bases between them. Germline V gene sequence: CDR1 MNHNS, CDR2 SASEGT. In nucleotides, the CDR3 is TGTGCCAGCAGGGGGTACGGAAACACCATATATTTT. Translation: CASRGYGNTIYF.

This chain's CDR3 is CSAVADTSYEQYF. CDR3 coding DNA: TGCAGTGCCGTGGCCGACACCTCCTACGAGCAGTACTTC. The gene calls are TRBV20-1 and TRBJ2-7; D is undetermined. Germline V lookup: CDR1 DFQATT, CDR2 SNEGSKA (reference sequence). V was shortened by 6 bases and J by 0 bases, with 12 bases between the two germline ends. This CDR3 has 13 amino acids.

A few counts support this clonotype. The chain is built from TRBV20-1 and TRBJ1-5; the match to TRBD1 covers 12 bases. The CDR3 is 15 amino acids. The ends lost 6 bases at V and 6 bases at J; junction bases unmatched: 9. The V gene's germline CDR1 is DFQATT and CDR2 SNEGSKA (reference sequence). The CDR3 spells CSAKEGQGATQPQHF. The CDR3 bases are TGCAGTGCAAAGGAGGGACAGGGGGCCACTCAGCCCCAGCATTTT.

This clonotype was found a few times. This chain joins TRBV24-1 and TRBJ2-1, with 11 bases fitting TRBD2. The CDR3 sequence is 17 residues long. The junction had 13 bases not matched to a gene; V was cut back by 3 bases and J by 10 bases. CDR1 KGHDR and CDR2 SFDVKD come from the germline V gene. CDR3 residues: CATSDAIAGGHVGEQFF. DNA of the CDR3: TGTGCCACCAGTGATGCTATAGCGGGGGGGCATGTAGGAGAGCAGTTCTTC.

This clonotype was counted between two and nine times. The V gene is TRBV7-9, the J gene TRBJ2-1; 8 bases fit TRBD2. The CDR3 is 15 residues long. After removal of 5 bases from V and 5 bases from J, the junction contained 8 bases not matched to a gene. Germline CDR1 SEHNR, CDR2 FQNEAQ (reference sequence). The CDR3 coding sequence is TGTGCCAGCAGCCTGCGGGGGGCTAAGGACAATGAGCAGTTCTTC. This encodes CASSLRGAKDNEQFF.